The rows below give T cell receptor beta chains drawn from one sample of a study of blood T cell repertoires in COVID-19. Libraries were prepared by immunoSEQ multiplex PCR; TCRdb keeps only in-frame clonotypes and omits some of them. Among around 240,000 clones listed, roughly 80% were seen once. The source material was peripheral blood. The receptor source for this set is a woman between 50 and 59 years old with acute or convalescent COVID-19. CDR3s include the opening cysteine and the closing phenylalanine or tryptophan. A D gene is named only where the DNA matches it firmly. The size field is filled for only some rows; it gives once, few, many or a size class.

D | J | size | V | CDR3 | DNA
TRBD1 | TRBJ1-1 | few | TRBV29-1 | CSARQGNTEAFF | TGCAGCGCCAGACAGGGGAACACTGAAGCTTTCTTT
TRBD1 | TRBJ1-2 | . | TRBV30 | CAWSVQGVNYGYTF | TGTGCCTGGAGTGTACAGGGGGTAAACTATGGCTACACCTTC
TRBD2 | TRBJ2-1 | . | TRBV19 | CASSKSTRTSGSIYNEQFF | TGTGCCAGTAGTAAATCGACACGGACTAGCGGGAGCATTTACAATGAGCAGTTCTTC
. | TRBJ1-4 | . | TRBV30 | CAWSLERVVEKLFF | TGTGCCTGGAGTCTCGAGCGCGTAGTGGAAAAACTGTTTTTT
. | TRBJ1-3 | . | TRBV25-1 | CASSKPAGNTIYF | TGTGCCAGCAGTAAACCGGCTGGAAACACCATATATTTT
TRBD1 | TRBJ2-1 | . | TRBV28 | CASSQGTGAGYNEQFF | TGTGCCAGCAGTCAGGGAACAGGGGCGGGCTACAATGAGCAGTTCTTC
TRBD1 | TRBJ1-2 | . | TRBV4-2 | CASSQDRGLYGYTF | TGTGCCAGCAGCCAGGACAGGGGCTTATATGGCTACACCTTC
TRBD1 | TRBJ1-6 | few | TRBV28 | CASSSLRTGSGSPLHF | TGTGCCAGCAGTTCACTCAGGACAGGCTCGGGTTCACCCCTCCACTTT
. | TRBJ1-5 | once | TRBV6-2/TRBV6-3 | CASSGGRQPQHF | TGTGCCAGCAGCGGGGGGAGACAGCCCCAGCATTTT
. | TRBJ1-4 | . | TRBV19 | CASSSPTGTRVNEKLFF | TGTGCCAGTAGTTCCCCGACCGGGACAAGAGTTAATGAAAAACTGTTTTTT
TRBD2 | TRBJ2-1 | few | TRBV5-4 | CASSLDGGALNEQFF | TGTGCCAGCAGCTTGGACGGGGGGGCCCTCAATGAGCAGTTCTTC
TRBD2 | TRBJ2-1 | . | TRBV7-2 | CASSLGLGSYNEQFF | TGTGCCAGCAGCCTGGGACTAGGGTCCTACAATGAGCAGTTCTTC
TRBD1 | TRBJ1-1 | . | TRBV19 | CASSMDRETEAFF | TGTGCCAGTAGTATGGACAGGGAGACTGAAGCTTTCTTT
TRBD1 | TRBJ1-1 | . | TRBV28 | CASKGGGGLNTEAFF | TGTGCCAGCAAAGGAGGGGGCGGGTTGAACACTGAAGCTTTCTTT
. | TRBJ1-5 | . | TRBV6-5 | CASSPEVQPQHF | TGTGCCAGCAGTCCCGAGGTACAGCCCCAGCATTTT
TRBD1 | TRBJ1-5 | . | TRBV27 | CASRSTGGGLGNQPQHF | TGTGCCAGCAGGTCCACAGGGGGCGGTTTGGGCAATCAGCCCCAGCATTTT
TRBD1 | TRBJ1-5 | once | TRBV18 | CASRQGARQPQHF | TGTGCCAGCAGACAGGGGGCCCGTCAGCCCCAGCATTTT
. | TRBJ2-1 | . | TRBV11-2 | CASRFGQISYNEQFF | TGTGCCAGCAGATTCGGACAGATTTCCTACAATGAGCAGTTCTTC
TRBD1 | TRBJ1-1 | . | TRBV19 | CASSRQTPTGRLTEAFF | TGTGCCAGTAGTCGACAAACACCGACAGGGAGATTGACTGAAGCTTTCTTT
TRBD2 | TRBJ2-1 | . | TRBV19 | CASSVSAGTSGRNEQFF | TGTGCCAGTAGTGTTTCCGCCGGGACTAGCGGGAGGAATGAGCAGTTCTTC
. | TRBJ2-7 | . | TRBV3-1/TRBV3-2 | CASSQDRYYEQYF | TGTGCCAGCAGCCAAGACAGGTACTACGAGCAGTACTTC
TRBD2 | TRBJ2-4 | . | TRBV9 | CASSVDIGGANIQYF | TGTGCCAGCAGCGTAGATATCGGGGGGGCGAACATTCAGTACTTC
TRBD1 | TRBJ2-2 | . | TRBV7-9 | CASRTGTGSNTGELFF | TGTGCCAGTCGTACCGGGACAGGGTCGAACACCGGGGAGCTGTTTTTT
TRBD2 | TRBJ2-1 | few | TRBV5-1 | CASSLVGLTSGSSNNEQFF | TGCGCCAGCAGCTTGGTTGGCTTAACTAGCGGGAGTTCTAACAATGAGCAGTTCTTC
. | TRBJ2-5 | . | TRBV5-1 | CASSSQSQETQYF | TGCGCCAGCAGCTCACAGAGCCAAGAGACCCAGTACTTC
. | TRBJ1-4 | . | TRBV4-1 | CASSPRSTGNEKLFF | TGCGCCAGCAGCCCTAGGAGTACGGGTAATGAAAAACTGTTTTTT
. | TRBJ1-1 | . | TRBV7-9 | CASSRGQWEAFF | TGTGCCAGCAGCCGAGGACAGTGGGAAGCTTTCTTT